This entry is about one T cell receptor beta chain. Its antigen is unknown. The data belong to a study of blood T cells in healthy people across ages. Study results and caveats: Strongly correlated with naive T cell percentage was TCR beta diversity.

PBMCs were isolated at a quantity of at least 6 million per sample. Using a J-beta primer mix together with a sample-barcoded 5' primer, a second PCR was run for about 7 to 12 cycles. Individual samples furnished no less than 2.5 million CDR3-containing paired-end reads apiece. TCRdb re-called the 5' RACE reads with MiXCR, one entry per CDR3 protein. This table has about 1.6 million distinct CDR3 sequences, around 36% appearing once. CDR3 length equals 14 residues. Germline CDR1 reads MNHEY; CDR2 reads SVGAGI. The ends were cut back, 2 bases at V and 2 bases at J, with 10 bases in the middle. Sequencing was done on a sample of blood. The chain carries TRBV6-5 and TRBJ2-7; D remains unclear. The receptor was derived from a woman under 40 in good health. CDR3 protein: CASSYHPEAYEQYF. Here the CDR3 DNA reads TGTGCCAGCAGTTACCACCCCGAGGCCTACGAGCAGTACTTC.